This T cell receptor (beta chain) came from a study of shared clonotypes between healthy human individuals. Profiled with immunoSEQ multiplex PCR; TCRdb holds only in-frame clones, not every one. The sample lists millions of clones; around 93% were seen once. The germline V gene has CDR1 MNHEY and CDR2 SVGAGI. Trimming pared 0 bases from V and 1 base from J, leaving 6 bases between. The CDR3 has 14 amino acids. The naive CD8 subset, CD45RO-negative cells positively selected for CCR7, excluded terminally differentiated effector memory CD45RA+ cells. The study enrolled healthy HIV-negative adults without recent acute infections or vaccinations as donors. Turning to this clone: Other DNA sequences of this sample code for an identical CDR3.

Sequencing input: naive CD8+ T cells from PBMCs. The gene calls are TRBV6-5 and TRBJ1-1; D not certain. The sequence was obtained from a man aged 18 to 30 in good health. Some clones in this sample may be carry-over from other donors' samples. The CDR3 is CASSYSRGNTEAFF. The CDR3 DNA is TGTGCCAGCAGTTACTCCCGGGGGAACACTGAAGCTTTCTTT.